This T cell receptor beta chain was sequenced in a study of tumor-infiltrating lymphocytes in primary liver carcinoma. The study co-extracted DNA and RNA from around 20-30 mg of unsorted bulk tissue. Concerning this clonotype itself: At one end, the junction sequence differs from germline, possibly due to a read error.

Total RNA amounting to around 530 ng was the source from which TCR beta cDNA was made with a constant-region primer. Three-round nested multiplex PCR performed with slightly modified ARM-PCR produced the TCR beta libraries. The first two PCR rounds, approximately 10 cycles each, used TRBV1-TRBV30 forward primers and a C-beta reverse primer. In TCRdb, the multiplex PCR reads were re-called with MiXCR into one record per CDR3 protein. The profile shows about 210,000 distinct CDR3 sequences, around 85% of them singletons. CDR3 length equals 16 residues. Germline V CDR1 and CDR2: MNHEY, SVGAGI. The sequenced material came from tumor tissue from primary liver carcinoma. The chain links TRBV6-5 to TRBJ2-6; 7 bases line up with TRBD2. The clonotype comes from a man aged 40-49 years with primary liver carcinoma and hepatitis B virus infection. In nucleotides, the CDR3 is TGTGCCAGCAGTAATCCGGGAGGCCCTGGGACCAACATCCTGACTTTC. It yields the protein CASSNPGGPGTNILTF.